The source of this T cell receptor (beta chain) is a study of blood T cell repertoires in COVID-19. Losses at the gene ends were 3 bases for V and 4 bases for J; bases not matched to a gene: 16. This CDR3 comprises 19 residues. Germline assignment: CDR1 KGHSH and CDR2 LQKENI. Seattle's enrolled individuals joined amid active infection and were then monitored longitudinally. Sequencing used immunoSEQ multiplex PCR; TCRdb keeps in-frame clones, though not all of them. The sample contains some 100,000 clones, 80% to 90% of which appear only once. In this sample, this clone turned up a few times. The clonotype originates from a man aged 50 to 59 with COVID-19, enrolled during active disease. Sequenced sample: peripheral blood. The chain recombines TRBV18 with TRBJ1-1; TRBD1 matches 11 bases. The CDR3 reads CASSPAGTGGKIMSTEAFF. The DNA of the CDR3 is TGTGCCAGCTCACCCGCCGGGACAGGGGGAAAGATCATGAGCACTGAAGCTTTCTTT. The whole variable domain, filled in from reference TRBV18 and TRBJ1-1, reads NAGVMQNPRHLVRRRGQEARLRCSPMKGHSHVYWYRQLPEEGLKFMVYLQKENIIDESGMPKERFSAEFPKEGPSILRIQQVVRGDSAAYFCASSPAGTGGKIMSTEAFFGQGTRLTVV.